A selection of T cell receptor beta chains follows, all from one sample in a study of T-cell reconstitution after alpha-beta-depleted transplantation in children. Each CDR3 protein is one row after TCRdb ran MiXCR on the PCR reads. Counted here are around 270,000 distinct CDR3 sequences, approximately 7.3% occurring once; the ten biggest clones make up 9.1%. The sequenced sample was peripheral blood, obtained 360 days after TCRalphabeta/CD19-depleted stem cell transplant. Source of these receptors: a female patient between 2 and 15 years old who had a stem cell transplant for Fanconi anemia, so the T cells may come from the graft donor. Each CDR3 is given with its conserved first and last residue. D genes are given only for firm matches. A clone size is listed for some rows: how often the clone was seen (once, few, many), or a class if it is expanded.

V gene,J gene,clone size,CDR3 length,D gene,CDR3 protein,CDR3 DNA
TRBV4-2,TRBJ1-2,many,14,-,CASSPRTVSYGYTF,TGTGCCAGCAGCCCGCGGACAGTTAGCTATGGCTACACCTTC
TRBV7-2,TRBJ2-1,few,16,TRBD2,CASSLTASGSYNEQFF,TGTGCCAGCAGCTTAACGGCTAGCGGCTCCTACAATGAGCAGTTCTTC
TRBV6-2/TRBV6-3,TRBJ2-3,many,18,TRBD2,CASSSLKTSGVVTDTQYF,TGTGCCAGCAGTTCCCTCAAGACTAGCGGGGTTGTGACAGATACGCAGTATTTT
TRBV6-2/TRBV6-3,TRBJ2-1,many,15,TRBD2,CASSALAGDGFEQFF,TGTGCCAGCTCGGCCCTAGCGGGAGATGGGTTTGAGCAGTTCTTC
TRBV28,TRBJ2-1,few,16,TRBD2,CASSWGLADFYNEQFF,TGTGCCAGCAGTTGGGGACTAGCGGACTTTTACAATGAGCAGTTCTTC
TRBV4-1,TRBJ1-5,many,14,TRBD1,CASSQDRGGQPQHF,TGCGCCAGCAGCCAAGACAGGGGGGGTCAGCCCCAGCATTTT
TRBV19,TRBJ2-1,-,13,-,CASSTDGYNEQFF,TGTGCCAGTAGTACGGACGGCTACAATGAGCAGTTCTTC
TRBV6-5,TRBJ2-2,-,17,-,CASSLTTGMFYIGELFF,TGTGCCAGCAGTTTAACGACGGGGATGTTTTATATCGGGGAGCTGTTTTTT
TRBV28,TRBJ1-1,many,14,-,CASRPRQAGTEAFF,TGTGCCAGCAGACCCCGACAGGCGGGCACTGAAGCTTTCTTT
TRBV21-1,TRBJ2-7,many,13,-,CASSNNGSYEQYF,TGTGCCAGCAGCAATAACGGCTCCTACGAGCAGTACTTC
TRBV2,TRBJ2-1,many,13,-,CASNRILYNEQFF,TGTGCCAGCAACCGGATATTATACAATGAGCAGTTCTTC
TRBV20-1,TRBJ2-5,-,15,TRBD2,CSASPGTSGSETQYF,TGCAGTGCTAGTCCCGGGACTAGCGGTTCGGAGACCCAGTACTTC
TRBV28,TRBJ2-7,many,14,TRBD1,CASSFRQGIYEQYF,TGTGCCAGCAGTTTCCGACAGGGTATCTACGAGCAGTACTTC
TRBV6-5,TRBJ1-1,many,16,-,CASSYLSSTVDTEAFF,TGTGCCAGCAGTTACCTGTCTAGTACTGTGGACACTGAAGCTTTCTTT
TRBV6-1,TRBJ2-2,few,16,TRBD1,CASRDWDRGGTGELFF,TGTGCCAGCAGGGACTGGGACAGGGGTGGGACCGGGGAGCTGTTTTTT